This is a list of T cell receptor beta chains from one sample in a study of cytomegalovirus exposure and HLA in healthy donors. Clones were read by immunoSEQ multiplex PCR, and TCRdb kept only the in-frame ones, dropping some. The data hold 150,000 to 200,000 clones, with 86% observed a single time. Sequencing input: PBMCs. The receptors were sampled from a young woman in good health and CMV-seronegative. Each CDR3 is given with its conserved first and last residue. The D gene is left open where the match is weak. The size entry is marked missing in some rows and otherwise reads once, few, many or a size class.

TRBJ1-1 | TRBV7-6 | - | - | CASSLAPPGETTEAFF | TGTGCCAGCAGCTTAGCCCCTCCCGGGGAGACCACTGAAGCTTTCTTT
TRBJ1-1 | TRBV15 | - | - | CATSRGRDFTEAFF | TGTGCCACCAGCCGTGGCAGGGATTTCACTGAAGCTTTCTTT
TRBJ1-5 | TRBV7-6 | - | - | CASSLDRGNNQPQHF | TGTGCCAGCAGCTTAGATCGGGGGAACAATCAGCCCCAGCATTTT
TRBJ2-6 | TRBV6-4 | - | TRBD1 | CASSDSTGGSGANVLTF | TGTGCCAGCAGTGACTCGACAGGGGGCTCTGGGGCCAACGTCCTGACTTTC
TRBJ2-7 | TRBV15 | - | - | CATSRRATGEQYF | TGTGCCACCAGCAGAAGGGCGACGGGGGAGCAGTACTTC
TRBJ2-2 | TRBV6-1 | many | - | CASSHEGGAAGELFF | TGTGCCAGCAGTCACGAAGGAGGGGCGGCCGGGGAGCTGTTTTTT
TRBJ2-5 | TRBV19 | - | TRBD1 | CATRGVRQGRQETQYF | TGTGCCACCAGGGGAGTAAGACAGGGGAGGCAAGAGACCCAGTACTTC
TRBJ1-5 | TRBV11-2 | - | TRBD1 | CASSTGTGGQPQHF | TGTGCCAGCAGCACAGGGACAGGGGGTCAGCCCCAGCATTTT
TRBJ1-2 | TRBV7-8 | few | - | CASSLRAERGYTF | TGTGCCAGCAGCCTGCGGGCCGAGCGAGGCTACACCTTC
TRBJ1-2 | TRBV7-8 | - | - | CASSLARRGDGYTF | TGTGCCAGCAGCTTAGCGCGCAGGGGAGATGGCTACACCTTC
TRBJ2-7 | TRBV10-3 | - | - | CAISGRENYEQYF | TGTGCCATCAGTGGTAGGGAGAATTACGAGCAGTACTTC
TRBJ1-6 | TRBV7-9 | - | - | CASSLAPGEYNSPLHF | TGTGCCAGCAGCTTAGCCCCCGGGGAGTATAATTCACCCCTCCACTTT
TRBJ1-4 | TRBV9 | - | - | CASSGAGGGGGEKLFF | TGTGCCAGCAGCGGAGCGGGTGGGGGAGGTGGTGAAAAACTGTTTTTT
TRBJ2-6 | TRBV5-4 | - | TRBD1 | CASSSNRGPAGANVLTF | TGTGCCAGTTCTTCGAACAGGGGGCCCGCTGGGGCCAACGTCCTGACTTTC
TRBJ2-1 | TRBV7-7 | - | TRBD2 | CASSLLAGAYNEQFF | TGTGCCAGCAGCCTTCTAGCGGGGGCCTACAATGAGCAGTTCTTC
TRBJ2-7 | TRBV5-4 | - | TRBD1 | CASSTDRGYEQYF | TGTGCCAGCAGCACGGACAGGGGCTACGAGCAGTACTTC
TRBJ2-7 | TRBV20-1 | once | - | CSAQQGNEQYF | TGCAGTGCTCAACAGGGAAACGAGCAGTACTTC
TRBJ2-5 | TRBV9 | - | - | CASSVGVPGLGQETQYF | TGTGCCAGCAGCGTAGGGGTTCCAGGGCTGGGCCAAGAGACCCAGTACTTC
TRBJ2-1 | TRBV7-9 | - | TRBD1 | CASRSRDRVNNEQFF | TGTGCCAGCAGATCCCGGGACAGGGTGAACAATGAGCAGTTCTTC
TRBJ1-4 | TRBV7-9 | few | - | CASSPDTTNEKLFF | TGTGCCAGCAGCCCAGATACAACTAATGAAAAACTGTTTTTT
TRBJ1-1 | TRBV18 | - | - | CASSFGTQNTEAFF | TGTGCCAGCTCATTTGGGACACAGAACACTGAAGCTTTCTTT
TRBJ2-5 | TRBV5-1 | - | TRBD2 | CASSSRGSGGGAETQYF | TGCGCCAGCAGCTCCCGCGGGTCGGGCGGGGGGGCAGAGACCCAGTACTTC
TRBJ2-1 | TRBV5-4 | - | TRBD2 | CASSTLAGGDYNEQFF | TGTGCCAGCAGCACGCTAGCGGGAGGGGACTACAATGAGCAGTTCTTC
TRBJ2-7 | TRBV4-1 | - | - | CASSQGGNPTYEQYF | TGCGCCAGCAGCCAAGGCGGAAACCCCACATACGAGCAGTACTTC
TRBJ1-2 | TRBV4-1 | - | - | CASSPDMYYGYTF | TGCGCCAGCAGCCCTGACATGTACTATGGCTACACCTTC
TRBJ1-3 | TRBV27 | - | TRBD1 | CASSPWTGVGNTIYF | TGTGCCAGCAGTCCCTGGACAGGGGTAGGAAACACCATATATTTT
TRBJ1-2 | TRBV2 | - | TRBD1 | CASSRTGTDGYTF | TGTGCCAGCAGCCGGACAGGGACTGATGGCTACACCTTC
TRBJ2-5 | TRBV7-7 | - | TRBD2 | CASSPLPVAGARYTQYF | TGTGCCAGCAGCCCGCTCCCCGTAGCGGGGGCGAGGTATACCCAGTACTTC
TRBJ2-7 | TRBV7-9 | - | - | CASSLTGAYRDEQYF | TGTGCCAGCAGCCTGACAGGAGCCTATCGGGACGAGCAGTACTTC
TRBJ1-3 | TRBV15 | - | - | CATSRAGGGKGNTIYF | TGTGCCACCAGCAGAGCCGGCGGGGGCAAGGGAAACACCATATATTTT
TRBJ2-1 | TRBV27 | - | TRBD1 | CASSPYPGTGRYNEQFF | TGTGCCAGCAGTCCCTACCCCGGGACAGGGCGTTACAATGAGCAGTTCTTC
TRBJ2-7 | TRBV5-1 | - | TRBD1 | CASSLVDRGPYEQYF | TGCGCCAGCAGCTTGGTGGACAGGGGACCTTACGAGCAGTACTTC
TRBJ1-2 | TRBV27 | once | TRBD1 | CASSYRQGAVNGYTF | TGTGCCAGCAGTTACCGACAGGGGGCTGTGAATGGCTACACCTTC
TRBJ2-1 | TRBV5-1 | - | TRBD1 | CASSLQGAGNEQFF | TGCGCCAGCAGCCTACAGGGGGCGGGCAATGAGCAGTTCTTC
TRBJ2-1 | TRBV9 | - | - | CASSVANEQFF | TGTGCCAGCAGCGTAGCTAATGAGCAGTTCTTC
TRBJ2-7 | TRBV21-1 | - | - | CTQISGRACLLYEQYF | TGTACGCAAATTAGCGGGAGGGCCTGTCTACTCTACGAGCAGTACTTC
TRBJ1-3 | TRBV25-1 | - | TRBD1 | CASSPTGWDGNTIYF | TGTGCCAGCAGCCCGACAGGGTGGGATGGAAACACCATATATTTT
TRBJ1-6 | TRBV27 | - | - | CASRDNPYNSPLHF | TGTGCCAGCCGCGACAATCCCTATAATTCACCCCTCCACTTT
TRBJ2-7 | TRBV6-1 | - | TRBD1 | CASNENYRGPEQYF | TGTGCCAGCAACGAAAATTACAGGGGGCCCGAGCAGTACTTC
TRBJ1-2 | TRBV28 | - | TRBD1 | CASTFSGRGLGYTF | TGTGCCAGCACCTTCTCGGGCAGGGGGCTCGGCTACACCTTC
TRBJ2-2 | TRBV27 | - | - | CASRWDIRNTGELFF | TGTGCCAGCAGATGGGACATACGTAACACCGGGGAGCTGTTTTTT
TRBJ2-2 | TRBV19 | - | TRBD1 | CASRDDRGSTGELFF | TGTGCCAGTAGAGATGACAGGGGGAGTACCGGGGAGCTGTTTTTT
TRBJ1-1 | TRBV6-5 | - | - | CASSLSTRQNTEAFF | TGTGCCAGCAGTCTATCCACTAGACAGAACACTGAAGCTTTCTTT
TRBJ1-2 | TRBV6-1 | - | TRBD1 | CASSLYLTGDGYTF | TGTGCCAGCAGTCTTTACCTCACAGGGGATGGCTACACCTTC
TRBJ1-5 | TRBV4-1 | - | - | CASSQDRGQHQPQHF | TGCGCCAGCAGCCAAGATAGGGGTCAGCATCAGCCCCAGCATTTT
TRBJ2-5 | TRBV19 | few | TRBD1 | CASSKTGSRETQYF | TGTGCCAGTAGTAAGACAGGGAGTAGGGAGACCCAGTACTTC
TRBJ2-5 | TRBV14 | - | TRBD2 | CASSQGPRTSRETQYF | TGTGCCAGCAGCCAAGGCCCAAGGACTAGCAGGGAGACCCAGTACTTC
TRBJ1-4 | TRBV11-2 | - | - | CASSPRGTVRATNEKLFF | TGTGCCAGCAGCCCAAGGGGCACAGTTCGAGCAACTAATGAAAAACTGTTTTTT
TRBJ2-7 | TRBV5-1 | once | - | CASSFNQGRYEQYF | TGCGCCAGCAGCTTTAATCAGGGGAGATACGAGCAGTACTTC
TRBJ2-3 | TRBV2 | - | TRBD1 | CASRPDRGRTDTQYF | TGTGCCAGCAGACCGGACAGGGGGCGTACAGATACGCAGTATTTT
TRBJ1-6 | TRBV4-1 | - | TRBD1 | CASSQAPGQRSYNSPLHF | TGCGCCAGCAGCCAAGCGCCGGGACAGCGCTCCTATAATTCACCCCTCCACTTT
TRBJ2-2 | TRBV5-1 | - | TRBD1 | CASSLSTGVNTGELFF | TGCGCCAGCAGCTTGTCGACAGGGGTGAACACCGGGGAGCTGTTTTTT
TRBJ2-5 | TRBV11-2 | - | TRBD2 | CASSSPSTSGQETQYF | TGTGCCAGCAGCTCGCCATCCACTAGCGGCCAAGAGACCCAGTACTTC
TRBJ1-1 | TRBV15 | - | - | CATSSYTGGTEAFF | TGTGCCACCAGCAGTTATACCGGGGGAACTGAAGCTTTCTTT